The text below deals with one T cell receptor beta chain. The data are from a study of T cells after yellow fever vaccination. About the study: In the case of low-cell-number fractions, SMART-Seq v4 Ultra Low Input was used for preparation.

Germline lookup yields CDR1 SQVTM and CDR2 ANQGSEA. V lost 7 bases, J lost 2 bases, and 11 bases lay in between. The CDR3 has 12 amino acids. Researchers made TCR cDNA using 5'RACE template switching, and this step added a universal primer site and UMIs. TCRdb reprocessed the 5' RACE reads with MiXCR, giving one entry per CDR3 protein. Altogether about 340,000 distinct CDR3 sequences are present, roughly 4% being singletons, with the ten largest covering 20% to 25%. This receptor was identified in a young man who received the YFV17D yellow fever vaccine. The J gene is TRBJ1-2, the V gene TRBV29-1; no clear D. The sample was PBMCs, taken 5 days after the yellow fever booster vaccination. This CDR3 is CSARVGNYGYTF. CDR3 nucleotide sequence: TGCAGCGCCCGGGTGGGGAACTATGGCTACACCTTC.